A single sample gave rise to the 19 T cell receptor beta chains below, sequenced in a study of a mutant IDH1 vaccine in newly diagnosed glioma. Profiling relied on immunoSEQ multiplex PCR, and the TCRdb table lists in-frame clones only, not all of them. This repertoire shows about 44,000 clones, 80% to 95% found once; its top ten account for roughly 3.9%. The sample's time point: week 23, last vaccination. The investigators gave 300 ug of mutant IDH1 20-mer peptide in each vaccine dose, together with topical imiquimod. These receptors' targets are unknown. The starting material was PBMCs, obtained from a glioma patient whose treatment included an IDH1 peptide vaccine. The receptor source for this set is a man aged 45 to 65 with glioma.

The rearrangement links TRBV18 to TRBJ2-7, with D uncertain. Germline V CDR1 and CDR2: KGHSH, LQKENI. The CDR3 spans 14 residues. V lost 0 bases to trimming and J lost 3 bases, with 9 bases between them. The CDR3 nucleotides read TGTGCCAGCTCACCACCGGACCTTCGCTACGAGCAGTACTTC. Its translation is CASSPPDLRYEQYF.

The rearrangement joins TRBV28 to TRBJ2-1; a weak D match, TRBD2 (6 bases). The CDR3 totals 12 residues. Trimming took 7 bases from V and 16 from J, leaving 20 bases between them. The germline gives CDR1 MDHEN, CDR2 SYDVKM. The CDR3 sequence: CASTTREGKRFF. CDR3 nucleotides: TGTGCCAGCACCACGCGGGAAGGGAAACGATTCTTC.

V usage is TRBV6-6 and J usage is TRBJ1-1; 7 nucleotides line up with TRBD1. J lost 2 bases, V lost 5 bases, and 5 bases had no gene match. Germline CDR1 is MNHNY and CDR2 is SVGAGI (reference sequence). This CDR3 spans 14 amino acids. For the CDR3, the DNA is TGTGCCAGCAGTACTGACAGGGCAAACACTGAAGCTTTCTTT. Translated: CASSTDRANTEAFF.

The chain combines TRBV25-1 with TRBJ2-2; TRBD1 might be the D (6 bases). Germline V CDR1 and CDR2: MGHDK, SYGVNS. V was clipped by 6 bases and J by 3 bases, with 23 bases between them. This CDR3 region has 18 residues. This CDR3 is CASSDHPTGKGYTGELFF. For the CDR3, the DNA is TGTGCCAGCAGCGACCACCCTACAGGGAAGGGGTACACCGGGGAGCTGTTTTTT.

J is TRBJ1-2 and V is TRBV11-3; 8 nucleotides align to TRBD1. CDR3 length equals 14 residues. Per the germline V gene, CDR1 is SGHNT and CDR2 is YENEEA. The J segment lost 3 bases and the V segment lost 4 bases, leaving 4 bases of the junction unmatched. The CDR3, as DNA: TGTGCCAGCAGCTACGGACAGGGTCACTATGGCTACACCTTC. This sequence encodes CASSYGQGHYGYTF.

The gene calls are TRBV7-9 and TRBJ1-5; D gene unclear. CDR1 and CDR2 (germline): SEHNR, FQNEAQ (reference sequence). Trimming pared 5 bases from V and 6 bases from J, leaving 14 bases between. The CDR3 runs to 14 residues. This CDR3 reads CASSPLDGFQPQHF. CDR3 coding DNA: TGTGCCAGCAGCCCTCTTGATGGTTTTCAGCCCCAGCATTTT.

The J gene is TRBJ2-1, the V gene TRBV27; the match to TRBD1 covers 8 bases. Germline V gene sequence: CDR1 MNHEY, CDR2 SMNVEV (reference sequence). The J segment lost 7 bases and the V segment lost 5 bases, leaving 13 bases of the junction unmatched. CDR3 length: 16 residues. The CDR3 nucleotides are TGTGCCAGCAGTCCCGGACAGGGAGTCGTTTTGAATGAGCAGTTCTTC. Its translation is CASSPGQGVVLNEQFF.

The chain is built from TRBV5-4 and TRBJ2-5; perhaps D is TRBD1 or TRBD2 (5 bases each). The CDR3 spans 14 residues. V lost 4 bases to trimming and J lost 0 bases, with 10 bases between them. Per germline, CDR1 SGHNT and CDR2 YYREEE (reference sequence). DNA of the CDR3: TGTGCCAGCAGCCCCGGGACGGACCAAGAGACCCAGTACTTC. This encodes CASSPGTDQETQYF.

The chain joins TRBV19 to TRBJ2-3, with D possibly matching TRBD1 (6 bases). The CDR3 consists of 12 residues. V was trimmed by 5 bases and J by 5 bases, leaving 8 bases between them. Germline-derived CDR1 and CDR2 are LNHDA and SQIVND (reference sequence). The CDR3 loop is CASSWGLDTQYF. For the CDR3, the DNA is TGTGCCAGTAGTTGGGGGCTAGATACGCAGTATTTT. The full variable domain, completed using reference TRBV19 and TRBJ2-3, is DGGITQSPKYLFRKEGQNVTLSCEQNLNHDAMYWYRQDPGQGLRLIYYSQIVNDFQKGDIAEGYSVSREKKESFPLTVTSAQKNPTAFYLCASSWGLDTQYFGPGTRLTVL.

J is TRBJ1-1 and V is TRBV10-3; D not certain. The germline V gene has CDR1 ENHRY and CDR2 SYGVKD. V shed 0 bases and J shed 13 bases, with 12 bases lying between them. The CDR3 has 12 amino acids. The DNA for the CDR3 is TGTGCCATCAGTGAGTCAGGAGCCTTGGATTTCTTT. Its translation: CAISESGALDFF.

The chain has TRBV5-1 and TRBJ2-3; D ambiguous. The V end was cut by 9 bases, the J end by 11 bases, with 7 bases between. This CDR3 is built from 8 residues. Per germline, CDR1 SGHRS and CDR2 YFSETQ. The CDR3 DNA reads TGCGCCACGAGAGGGCAGTATTTT. Residues: CATRGQYF. The entire variable domain, with the rest obtained from reference TRBV5-1 and TRBJ2-3, is as follows: KAGVTQTPRYLIKTRGQQVTLSCSPISGHRSVSWYQQTPGQGLQFLFEYFSETQRNKGNFPGRFSGRQFSNSRSEMNVSTLELGDSALYLCATRGQYFGPGTRLTVL.

The sample holds one count of this clone. V gene TRBV19 combines with J gene TRBJ1-3; D is uncertain. V was trimmed by 3 bases and J by 0 bases, leaving 9 bases between them. There are 15 residues in the CDR3. The V gene's germline CDR1 is LNHDA and CDR2 SQIVND (reference sequence). CDR3 DNA sequence: TGTGCCAGTAGTATGCCCCGGGACTCTGGAAACACCATATATTTT. The encoded protein is CASSMPRDSGNTIYF.

CDR3 sequence (DNA): TGTGCCAGCAGCTATCGGACTGGGTTTTTTACAGATACGCAGTATTTT. This encodes CASSYRTGFFTDTQYF. The chain employs TRBV5-6 and TRBJ2-3, with D possibly matching TRBD2 (5 bases). CDR3 size: 16 residues. Germline V gives CDR1 SGHDT, CDR2 YYEEEE. The V and J ends lost 3 bases and 3 bases respectively, with 17 bases between them.

The V and J genes are TRBV2 and TRBJ1-4; D might be TRBD1 (5 bases). V was clipped by 6 bases and J by 4 bases, with 9 bases between them. The CDR3 covers 13 residues. CDR1 and CDR2 from the germline V gene are SNHLY and FYNNEI. Here the CDR3 reads CASRGRSNEKLFF. The CDR3 nucleotides are TGTGCCAGCAGGGGACGGAGTAATGAAAAACTGTTTTTT.

V usage is TRBV27 and J usage is TRBJ1-5; D not resolved. Trimming stripped 8 bases from V and 0 bases from J, with 14 bases between. The CDR3 consists of 15 residues. CDR1 and CDR2 from the germline V gene are MNHEY and SMNVEV (reference sequence). CDR3 DNA sequence: TGTGCCAGCCGCCTGGAGGCGGTTAGCAATCAGCCCCAGCATTTT. Its protein is CASRLEAVSNQPQHF.

The J gene is TRBJ1-5, the V gene TRBV18; D is perhaps TRBD1 (6 bases). This CDR3 contains 17 residues. In germline, CDR1 is KGHSH, CDR2 LQKENI. V lost 2 bases and J 0 bases, leaving 14 bases between the germline ends. The CDR3: CASSPKDRRSSNQPQHF. The CDR3, as DNA: TGTGCCAGCTCACCAAAGGACAGAAGGTCTAGCAATCAGCCCCAGCATTTT.

The rearrangement links TRBV5-1 to TRBJ2-3; 7 nucleotides agree with TRBD1. Per the germline V gene, CDR1 is SGHRS and CDR2 is YFSETQ. J was trimmed by 5 bases and V by 4 bases; bases with no gene match: 7. The CDR3 has 14 amino acids. The CDR3 sequence is CASSLRTGGDTQYF. CDR3 sequence (DNA): TGCGCCAGCAGCCTTAGGACAGGTGGAGATACGCAGTATTTT.

The DNA for the CDR3 is TGCAGCGTGAAGGGGGCAAACACCGGGGAGCTGTTTTTT. Translation gives CSVKGANTGELFF. The gene calls are TRBV29-1 and TRBJ2-2, with 7 bases fitting TRBD1. This CDR3 contains 13 residues. Germline V CDR1 and CDR2: SQVTM, ANQGSEA. The junction had 3 bases not matched to a gene; V was cut back by 6 bases and J by 2 bases.

The V gene is TRBV10-2, the J gene TRBJ2-3, with D possibly matching TRBD1 (8 bases). The CDR3 is 13 residues long. Germline V lookup: CDR1 WSHSY, CDR2 SAAADI. V was shortened by 10 bases and J by 3 bases, with 14 bases between the two germline ends. DNA of the CDR3: TGCGCCACCTACAGGGGGGGGACAGATACGCAGTATTTT. Translating it yields CATYRGGTDTQYF.